Here is one T cell receptor beta chain with its context. Its target is unknown. Reverse transcription of 0.5 to 1 ug RNA was performed with random hexamers. By means of immunoSEQ multiplex PCR, TCR beta CDR3 spanning 54 Vbeta and 13 Jbeta underwent amplification. Each CDR3 protein is one row after TCRdb ran MiXCR on the immunoSEQ multiplex PCR reads. The sample has 150,000 to 180,000 distinct CDR3 sequences, just under 97% seen once; the top ten hold about 0.15%. This CDR3 contains 16 residues. Germline V gene data show CDR1 as MNHNY and CDR2 as SVGAGI (reference sequence). The V gene lost 1 base and the J gene lost 2 bases, with 14 bases spanning the gap. This sample is drawn from a study of CD8 T cells in Susac syndrome. Overall study results and limits: It was acknowledged by the study that relatively few individuals were included in its TCR sequencing and HLA analysis.

Negative isolation was used for CD8+ and CD4+ T cells and FACS enrichment for TEMRA cells. This receptor was identified in a human donor with multiple sclerosis. The V and J genes are TRBV6-6 and TRBJ1-2, with a tentative D call TRBD1 (5 bases). The sequenced material came from CD8+ T cells from PBMCs. The CDR3 protein is CASSYLRPGNNYGYTF. CDR3 in DNA: TGTGCCAGCAGTTACTTAAGGCCAGGGAACAACTATGGCTACACCTTC.